Below, 27 T cell receptor beta chains from the same sample are listed, as sequenced in a study of molecular identifiers for immune sequencing clone quantification. TCRdb processed the PCR reads anew with MiXCR; each CDR3 protein has one entry. The data show about 320,000 distinct CDR3 sequences, 24% seen once. The sample consisted of naive CD8+ T cells from blood, with Jurkat cell RNA spiked in. Stated subset: FACS-sorted CD8+CD4-CCR7+CD45RA+ naive T cells. The receptors originated from a human donor in good health. Some libraries in this study had Jurkat cell RNA spiked in.

V gene TRBV9 combines with J gene TRBJ1-1, with D possibly being TRBD1 (6 bases). The CDR3 has 13 amino acids. CDR1 and CDR2 from the germline V gene are SGDLS and YYNGEE. Trimming pared 2 bases from V and 14 bases from J, leaving 19 bases between. CDR3: CASSVGGNTAAFF. DNA for the CDR3: TGTGCCAGCAGCGTGGGGGGCAACACTGCAGCGTTCTTT.

The chain links TRBV7-9 to TRBJ2-2; D gene ambiguous. Germline V CDR1 and CDR2: SEHNR, FQNEAQ (reference sequence). V gave up 1 base and J gave up 14 bases, with 14 bases separating them. The CDR3 runs 13 residues. Written as DNA, the CDR3 is TGTGCCAGCAGCTTAGGTACTCCCTGGCAACTGTTTTTT. Its protein is CASSLGTPWQLFF.

There are a few counts of this clonotype. This chain connects TRBV3-1 to TRBJ1-5; the match to TRBD1 covers 9 bases. This CDR3 is built from 16 residues. Germline CDR1 and CDR2: LGHDT and YNNKEL (reference sequence). V was pared by 0 bases and J by 2 bases, with 2 bases of the junction left unmatched. The CDR3 coding sequence is TGTGCCAGCAGCCAAGACAGGACAGGGGGCAATCAGCCCCAGCATTTT. The encoded protein is CASSQDRTGGNQPQHF.

This clonotype came up a few times. The chain combines TRBV7-9 with TRBJ1-5; 9 bases are shared with TRBD1. The CDR3 consists of 15 residues. The trim removed 4 bases at V and 6 bases at J, leaving 7 bases unmatched. The V gene's germline CDR1 is SEHNR and CDR2 FQNEAQ (reference sequence). This CDR3 is CASSSGQGTAQPQHF. CDR3 sequence (DNA): TGTGCCAGCAGCTCCGGACAGGGGACGGCTCAGCCCCAGCATTTT. The full variable domain, completed using reference TRBV7-9 and TRBJ1-5, is DTGVSQNPRHKITKRGQNVTFRCDPISEHNRLYWYRQTLGQGPEFLTYFQNEAQLEKSRLLSDRFSAERPKGSFSTLEIQRTEQGDSAMYLCASSSGQGTAQPQHFGDGTRLSIL.

The chain combines TRBV9 with TRBJ2-3; TRBD2 matches 7 bases. V shed 0 bases and J 10 bases; nucleotides not matched to a gene: 14. Germline CDR1 and CDR2: SGDLS and YYNGEE. This CDR3 contains 16 residues. The CDR3 protein is CASSVEAGAGLAAQYF. CDR3 DNA sequence: TGTGCCAGCAGCGTAGAGGCTGGAGCGGGACTGGCTGCGCAGTATTTT.

This clonotype was counted ten times or more. The chain joins TRBV29-1 to TRBJ2-7, with TRBD2 matching 10 bases. Germline assignment: CDR1 SQVTM and CDR2 ANQGSEA. V shed 4 bases, J shed 2 bases, and the junction held 5 bases outside the gene matches. This CDR3 region has 14 residues. The CDR3 nucleotides are TGCAGCGTTGTGGTTCTAGCGGGAGCCTACGAGCAGTACTTC. The encoded protein is CSVVVLAGAYEQYF.

This clonotype was counted once. It may be a read error: a sequence one base away is much more abundant. The CDR3 DNA follows: TGTGCCTGGAGTGTAGGGATGAACGCTGAAGCTTTCTTT. As protein: CAWSVGMNAEAFF. The chain has TRBV30 and TRBJ1-1; D unresolved. Germline V gene data show CDR1 as GTSNPN and CDR2 as SVGIG (reference sequence). There are 13 residues in the CDR3.

This clonotype was detected only a few times. Written as DNA, the CDR3 is TGTGCCAGCAGTTACGGGGGCAGAGGAGCTTTCTTT. Its protein product is CASSYGGRGAFF. The rearrangement links TRBV6-2 or TRBV6-3 to TRBJ1-1, with a weak D call TRBD1 (6 bases). V lost 2 bases, J lost 10 bases, and 11 bases lay in between. Germline values: CDR1 MNHEY, CDR2 SVGEGT. This CDR3 is built from 12 residues.

As for this clonotype: A much bigger clone sits one base away, suggesting this may be a read error. The rearrangement joins TRBV5-6 to TRBJ1-1; 7 bases line up with TRBD1. The V segment lost 4 bases and the J segment 6 bases; nucleotides outside the gene matches: 12. Germline V lookup: CDR1 SGHDT, CDR2 YYEEEE. The CDR3 loop spans 15 amino acids. Written as DNA, the CDR3 is TGTGCCAGCAGCCCACCGACGGGACAGCACGCTGAAGCTTTCTTT. Translating gives CASSPPTGQHAEAFF.

The chain joins TRBV28 to TRBJ2-3; 12 bases are shared with TRBD2. Germline V gives CDR1 MDHEN, CDR2 SYDVKM. The CDR3 runs to 17 residues. V lost 6 bases and J lost 4; bases outside the gene matches: 11. The CDR3 DNA is TGTGCCAGCAGCTTACCGACTAGCGGGAGTCCACCAGATACGCAGTATTTT. Translating gives CASSLPTSGSPPDTQYF.

This clonotype was seen a few times. The V call is TRBV27, the J call TRBJ1-5; D gene ambiguous. This CDR3 is 15 amino acids long. Deletions cut 3 bases from V and 0 bases from J, with 9 bases between. Germline CDR1 reads MNHEY; CDR2 reads SMNVEV (reference sequence). The chain's CDR3 is CASSFGGNSNQPQHF. The CDR3 nucleotides are TGTGCCAGCAGTTTTGGAGGAAATAGCAATCAGCCCCAGCATTTT.

This clonotype was observed a single time. This may come from a read error, since a much larger clone is one base off. The CDR3 DNA sequence: TGTGCCACCAGCGGAGAAGGGGGGATGGAAGCTTTCTTT. This gives the protein CATSGEGGMEAFF. The chain combines TRBV15 with TRBJ1-1; possibly TRBD1 for D (6 bases). Germline V CDR1 and CDR2: LNHNV, YYDKDF (reference sequence). There are 13 residues in the CDR3.

This clonotype was found a few times. CDR3: CASSWTAEGGELFF. Here the CDR3 DNA reads TGTGCCAGCAGCTGGACCGCGGAGGGCGGGGAGCTGTTTTTT. This chain uses TRBV7-9 with TRBJ2-2, with D perhaps TRBD2 (6 bases). In germline, CDR1 is SEHNR, CDR2 FQNEAQ (reference sequence). V shed 4 bases and J shed 7 bases, with 13 bases lying between them. The CDR3 sequence is 14 residues long. Full variable domain (remainder filled in from reference TRBV7-9 and TRBJ2-2): DTGVSQNPRHKITKRGQNVTFRCDPISEHNRLYWYRQTLGQGPEFLTYFQNEAQLEKSRLLSDRFSAERPKGSFSTLEIQRTEQGDSAMYLCASSWTAEGGELFFGEGSRLTVL.

This clonotype was counted many times. This rearrangement joins TRBV25-1 to TRBJ2-5, with TRBD1 as a possible D gene (6 bases). Germline V lookup: CDR1 MGHDK, CDR2 SYGVNS. The CDR3 extends over 13 amino acids. V lost 4 bases and J lost 5, with 11 bases in between. The DNA of the CDR3 is TGTGCCAGCAGTGCCCCCGGACAGGAGACCCAGTACTTC. Amino acids: CASSAPGQETQYF.

This chain uses TRBV20-1 with TRBJ2-7; 7 nucleotides line up with TRBD2. Germline V gives CDR1 DFQATT, CDR2 SNEGSKA (reference sequence). There are 14 residues in the CDR3. J was trimmed by 5 bases and V by 4 bases; bases with no gene match: 11. CDR3 sequence: CSAILGRKVHEQYF. The CDR3 DNA reads as TGCAGTGCTATACTCGGGAGGAAGGTCCACGAGCAGTACTTC.

This clonotype was observed many times. The chain carries TRBV28 and TRBJ2-5; D is ambiguous. Trimming took 3 bases from V and 2 from J, leaving 10 bases between them. Germline V gene lookup returns CDR1 MDHEN and CDR2 SYDVKM. This CDR3 has 14 amino acids. The CDR3 loop is CASSLEQAQETQYF. The CDR3 DNA follows: TGTGCCAGCAGTTTGGAGCAGGCTCAAGAGACCCAGTACTTC.

This clonotype has at least ten counts. The V and J genes are TRBV5-6 and TRBJ1-1; 7 positions match TRBD1. The junction had 5 bases not matched to a gene; V was cut back by 1 base and J by 5 bases. The CDR3 covers 14 residues. The germline V gene encodes CDR1 SGHDT and CDR2 YYEEEE. The CDR3 DNA reads as TGTGCCAGCAGCTTGTTACAGGGGAGGACTGAAGCTTTCTTT. Translating it yields CASSLLQGRTEAFF.

Only a few counts were recorded for this clonotype. V is TRBV20-1 and J is TRBJ1-5; the match to TRBD1 covers 8 bases. CDR1 is DFQATT, CDR2 SNEGSKA, per germline (reference sequence). V shed 1 base, J shed 0 bases, and the junction held 14 bases outside the gene matches. The CDR3 is 19 residues long. The CDR3 loop reads CSARGGQGGGFYSNQPQHF. CDR3 nucleotide sequence: TGCAGTGCTAGAGGCGGACAGGGAGGGGGATTTTATAGCAATCAGCCCCAGCATTTT.

Notes on this clonotype: A much bigger clone sits one base away, suggesting this may be a read error. This CDR3 is missing its conserved last phenylalanine or tryptophan, likely due to a read error. The CDR3 DNA reads as TGCAGTGCTAGATATGCAGGCGAGTACGAGCAGTACATC. Encoded protein: CSARYAGEYEQYI. The rearrangement uses TRBV20-1 and TRBJ2-7; D remains unclear. The germline V gene has CDR1 DFQATT and CDR2 SNEGSKA (reference sequence). This CDR3 has 13 amino acids. Trimming took 2 bases from V and 4 from J, leaving 12 bases between them.

The chain joins TRBV7-9 to TRBJ2-5, with 10 positions matching TRBD1. V was pared by 6 bases and J by 5 bases, with 9 bases of the junction left unmatched. Germline V gene lookup returns CDR1 SEHNR and CDR2 FQNEAQ (reference sequence). The CDR3 totals 15 residues. The CDR3 region is CASRPGTGVLETQYF. CDR3 nucleotide sequence: TGTGCCAGCAGACCCGGGACAGGGGTCCTTGAGACCCAGTACTTC.

This clonotype was counted between two and nine times. J is TRBJ2-7 and V is TRBV13, with 7 positions matching TRBD2. V was pared by 4 bases and J by 7 bases, with 19 bases of the junction left unmatched. The CDR3 runs 17 residues. Germline CDR1 and CDR2: PRHDT and FYEKMQ (reference sequence). The CDR3 DNA follows: TGTGCCAGCAGCTCCAAGCGGGACTCTCTCCCTCTAGGGGAGCAGTACTTC. Protein: CASSSKRDSLPLGEQYF.

The rearrangement uses TRBV30 and TRBJ2-5, with unresolved D. The CDR3 loop spans 13 amino acids. The germline V and J ends were trimmed by 4 bases and 0 bases, with 9 bases remaining between them. CDR1 GTSNPN and CDR2 SVGIG come from the germline V gene (reference sequence). CDR3 DNA sequence: TGTGCCTGGATAGAAGTGTACCAAGAGACCCAGTACTTC. Amino acid sequence: CAWIEVYQETQYF.

This rearrangement joins TRBV19 to TRBJ2-1; the match to TRBD1 covers 8 bases. With V trimmed by 5 bases and J by 7 bases, 7 bases remained unmatched. The CDR3 is 14 amino acids. CDR1 and CDR2 (germline): LNHDA, SQIVND (reference sequence). CDR3 sequence reads: CASSGQGTGNEQFF. The DNA for the CDR3 is TGTGCCAGTAGTGGACAGGGAACAGGGAATGAGCAGTTCTTC.

This clonotype was observed at least ten times. The CDR3 DNA follows: TGTGCCAGCAGCCAAGATCGACGGTCGACATTCTATGGCTACACCTTC. Translation: CASSQDRRSTFYGYTF. The chain links TRBV14 to TRBJ1-2, with no clear D. Per the germline V gene, CDR1 is SGHDN and CDR2 is FVKESK. CDR3 size: 16 residues. The germline V and J ends were trimmed by 0 bases and 4 bases, with 15 bases remaining between them.

This clonotype has a handful of counts. The chain links TRBV4-1 to TRBJ2-7; D is unresolved. V was pared by 0 bases and J by 2 bases, with 5 bases between. CDR1 is MGHRA and CDR2 is YSYEKL in the germline V gene. This CDR3 is built from 13 residues. CDR3 loop: CASSQEATYEQYF. CDR3 sequence (DNA): TGCGCCAGCAGCCAAGAAGCTACCTACGAGCAGTACTTC.

Concerning this clonotype itself: Because it lacks the conserved phenylalanine or tryptophan at the end, this CDR3 is likely a read error. The rearrangement links TRBV12-3 or TRBV12-4 to TRBJ2-5; 8 bases are a match to TRBD2. The ends lost 6 bases at V and 6 bases at J; junction bases unmatched: 15. This CDR3 comprises 16 residues. Here the CDR3 reads CASSLHPGLGDQTQYL. DNA for the CDR3: TGTGCCAGCAGCCTGCATCCGGGACTAGGGGATCAGACCCAGTACCTC.

This clonotype was seen a few times. The chain couples TRBV20-1 to TRBJ2-1; TRBD2 aligns across 14 bases. The germline V gene encodes CDR1 DFQATT and CDR2 SNEGSKA (reference sequence). The ends lost 3 bases at V and 5 bases at J; junction bases unmatched: 12. The CDR3 spans 18 residues. CDR3 protein: CSARPAGLAGGLHNEQFF. As DNA, the CDR3 is TGCAGTGCTAGGCCTGCTGGACTAGCGGGGGGCCTACACAATGAGCAGTTCTTC.